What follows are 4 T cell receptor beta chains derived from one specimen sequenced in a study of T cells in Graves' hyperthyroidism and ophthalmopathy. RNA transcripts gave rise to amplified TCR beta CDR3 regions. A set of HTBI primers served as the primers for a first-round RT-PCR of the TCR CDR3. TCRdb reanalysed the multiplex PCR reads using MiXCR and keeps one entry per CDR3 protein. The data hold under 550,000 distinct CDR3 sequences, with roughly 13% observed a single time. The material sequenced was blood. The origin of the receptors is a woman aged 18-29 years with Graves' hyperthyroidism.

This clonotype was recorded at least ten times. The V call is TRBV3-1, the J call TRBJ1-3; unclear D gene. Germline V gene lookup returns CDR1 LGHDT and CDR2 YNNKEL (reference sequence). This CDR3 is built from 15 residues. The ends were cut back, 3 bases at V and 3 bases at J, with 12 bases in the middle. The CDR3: CASSQRTALGNTIYF. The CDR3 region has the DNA TGTGCCAGCAGCCAGAGGACTGCACTTGGAAACACCATATATTTT.

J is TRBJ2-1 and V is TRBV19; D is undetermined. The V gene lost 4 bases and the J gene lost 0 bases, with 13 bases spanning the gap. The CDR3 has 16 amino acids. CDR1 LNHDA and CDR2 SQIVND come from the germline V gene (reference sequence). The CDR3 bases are TGTGCCAGTAGTAAAGGACGCATTACCTCCTACAATGAGCAGTTCTTC. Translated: CASSKGRITSYNEQFF.

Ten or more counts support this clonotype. CDR3: CASSITSVGTDTQYF. The CDR3 DNA reads TGTGCCAGCAGCATAACTAGCGTGGGCACAGATACGCAGTATTTT. The rearrangement uses TRBV5-4 and TRBJ2-3; 7 bases agree with TRBD2. The trim removed 4 bases at V and 1 base at J, leaving 6 bases unmatched. The CDR3 has 15 residues. Germline CDR1 SGHNT, CDR2 YYREEE (reference sequence).

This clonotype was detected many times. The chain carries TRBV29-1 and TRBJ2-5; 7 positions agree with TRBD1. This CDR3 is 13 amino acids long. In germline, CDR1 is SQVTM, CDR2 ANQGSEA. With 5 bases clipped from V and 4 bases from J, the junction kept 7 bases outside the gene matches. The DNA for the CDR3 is TGCAGCGTTCGCGGACAGGTGCCAGAGACCCAGTACTTC. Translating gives CSVRGQVPETQYF.